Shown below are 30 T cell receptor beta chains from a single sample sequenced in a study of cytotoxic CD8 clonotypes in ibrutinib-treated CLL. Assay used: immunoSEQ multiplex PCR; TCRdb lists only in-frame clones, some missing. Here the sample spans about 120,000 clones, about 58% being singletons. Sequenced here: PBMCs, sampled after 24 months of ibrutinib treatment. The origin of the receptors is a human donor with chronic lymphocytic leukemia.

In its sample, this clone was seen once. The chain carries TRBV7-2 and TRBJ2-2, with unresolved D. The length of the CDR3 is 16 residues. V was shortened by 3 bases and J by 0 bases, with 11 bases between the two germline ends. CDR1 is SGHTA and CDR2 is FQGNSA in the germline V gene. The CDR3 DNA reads TGTGCCAGCAGCTTCCTTCAAGGCCCGAACACCGGGGAGCTGTTTTTT. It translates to CASSFLQGPNTGELFF.

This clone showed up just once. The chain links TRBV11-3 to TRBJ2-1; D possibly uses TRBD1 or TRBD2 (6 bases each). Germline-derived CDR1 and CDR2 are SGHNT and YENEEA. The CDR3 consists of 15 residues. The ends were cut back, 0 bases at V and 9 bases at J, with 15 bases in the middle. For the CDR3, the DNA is TGTGCCAGCAGCTTAGATCAAAGGGGGGCGGGTGAGCAGTTCTTC. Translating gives CASSLDQRGAGEQFF. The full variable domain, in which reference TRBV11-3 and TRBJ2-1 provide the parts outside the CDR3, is EAGVVQSPRYKIIEKKQPVAFWCNPISGHNTLYWYLQNLGQGPELLIRYENEEAVDDSQLPKDRFSAERLKGVDSTLKIQPAELGDSAVYLCASSLDQRGAGEQFFGPGTRLTVL.

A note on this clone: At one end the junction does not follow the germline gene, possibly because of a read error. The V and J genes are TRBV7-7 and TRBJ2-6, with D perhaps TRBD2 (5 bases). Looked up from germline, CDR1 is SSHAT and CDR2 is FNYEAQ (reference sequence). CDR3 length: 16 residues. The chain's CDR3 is CASSLAPDSPANVLTF. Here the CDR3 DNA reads TGTGCTAGCAGCTTGGCCCCGGACTCGCCGGCCAACGTCCTGACTTTC.

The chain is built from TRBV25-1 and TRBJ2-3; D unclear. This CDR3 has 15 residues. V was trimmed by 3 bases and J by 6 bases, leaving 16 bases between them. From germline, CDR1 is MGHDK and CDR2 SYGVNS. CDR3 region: CASSDGQRTADTQYF. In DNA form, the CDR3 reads TGTGCCAGCAGTGATGGGCAGCGAACCGCGGATACGCAGTATTTT.

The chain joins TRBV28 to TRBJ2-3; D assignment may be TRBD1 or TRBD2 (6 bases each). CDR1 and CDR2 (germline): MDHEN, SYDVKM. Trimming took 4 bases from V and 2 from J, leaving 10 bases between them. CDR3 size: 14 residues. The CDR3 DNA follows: TGTGCCAGCAGTTCCCCGGGGGCCACAGATACGCAGTATTTT. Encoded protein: CASSSPGATDTQYF.

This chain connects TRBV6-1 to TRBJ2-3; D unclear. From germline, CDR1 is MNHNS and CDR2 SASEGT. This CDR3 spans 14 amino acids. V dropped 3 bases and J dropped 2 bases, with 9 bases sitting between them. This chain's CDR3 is CASSDQTNTDTQYF. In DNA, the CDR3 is TGTGCCAGCAGTGATCAGACGAACACAGATACGCAGTATTTT.

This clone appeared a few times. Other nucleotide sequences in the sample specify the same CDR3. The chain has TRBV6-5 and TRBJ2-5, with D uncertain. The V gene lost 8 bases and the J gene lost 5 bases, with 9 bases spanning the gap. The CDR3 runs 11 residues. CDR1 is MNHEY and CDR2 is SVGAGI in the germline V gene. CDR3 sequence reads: CASGTRETQYF. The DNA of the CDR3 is TGTGCCAGCGGTACGAGGGAGACCCAGTACTTC.

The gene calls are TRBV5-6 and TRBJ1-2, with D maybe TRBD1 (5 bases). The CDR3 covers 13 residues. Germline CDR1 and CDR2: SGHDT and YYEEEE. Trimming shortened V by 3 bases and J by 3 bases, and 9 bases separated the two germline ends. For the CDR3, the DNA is TGTGCCAGCAGCTCCGGACACTACTATGGCTACACCTTC. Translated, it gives CASSSGHYYGYTF.

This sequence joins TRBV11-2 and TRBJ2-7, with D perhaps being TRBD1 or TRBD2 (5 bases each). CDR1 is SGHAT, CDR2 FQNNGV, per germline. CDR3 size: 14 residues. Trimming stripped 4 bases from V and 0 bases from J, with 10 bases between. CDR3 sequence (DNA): TGTGCCAGCAGCTGGGACGGTAGCTCCTACGAGCAGTACTTC. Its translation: CASSWDGSSYEQYF.

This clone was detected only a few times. The DNA for the CDR3 is TGCGCCAGCAGCTTGGCCGGAGGAGTAGGCCTTAGCTCCTACGAGCAGTACTTC. Translating it yields CASSLAGGVGLSSYEQYF. The rearrangement uses TRBV5-1 and TRBJ2-7; a possible D gene is TRBD2 (5 bases). The CDR3 totals 18 residues. The V end lost 0 bases, the J end lost 0 bases, and 19 bases lay between the germline ends. CDR1 SGHRS and CDR2 YFSETQ come from the germline V gene.

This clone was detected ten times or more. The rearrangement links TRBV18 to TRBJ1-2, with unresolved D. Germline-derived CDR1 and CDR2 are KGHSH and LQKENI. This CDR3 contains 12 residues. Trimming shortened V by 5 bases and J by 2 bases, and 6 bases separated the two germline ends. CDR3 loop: CASSNRNYGYTF. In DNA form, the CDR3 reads TGTGCCAGCTCAAATCGGAACTATGGCTACACCTTC.

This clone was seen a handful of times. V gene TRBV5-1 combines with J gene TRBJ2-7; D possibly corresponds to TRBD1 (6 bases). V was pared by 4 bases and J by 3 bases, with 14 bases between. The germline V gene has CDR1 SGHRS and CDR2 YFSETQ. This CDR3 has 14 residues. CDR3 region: CASSTLRDNYEQYF. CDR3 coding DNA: TGCGCCAGCAGCACCCTCCGGGACAACTACGAGCAGTACTTC.

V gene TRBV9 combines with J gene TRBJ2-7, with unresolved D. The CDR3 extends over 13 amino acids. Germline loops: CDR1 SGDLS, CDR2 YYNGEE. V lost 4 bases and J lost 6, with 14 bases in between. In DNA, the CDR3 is TGTGCCAGCAGCCCCCGTTCCGCTGGCGAGCAGTACTTC. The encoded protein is CASSPRSAGEQYF. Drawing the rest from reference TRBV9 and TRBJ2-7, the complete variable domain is DSGVTQTPKHLITATGQRVTLRCSPRSGDLSVYWYQQSLDQGLQFLIQYYNGEERAKGNILERFSAQQFPDLHSELNLSSLELGDSALYFCASSPRSAGEQYFGPGTRLTVT.

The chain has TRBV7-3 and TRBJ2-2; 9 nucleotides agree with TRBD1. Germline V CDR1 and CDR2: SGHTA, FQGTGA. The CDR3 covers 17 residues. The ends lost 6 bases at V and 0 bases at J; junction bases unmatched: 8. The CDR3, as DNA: TGTGCCAGCAGTCCCGGGACAGGGACAGCGAACACCGGGGAGCTGTTTTTT. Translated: CASSPGTGTANTGELFF.

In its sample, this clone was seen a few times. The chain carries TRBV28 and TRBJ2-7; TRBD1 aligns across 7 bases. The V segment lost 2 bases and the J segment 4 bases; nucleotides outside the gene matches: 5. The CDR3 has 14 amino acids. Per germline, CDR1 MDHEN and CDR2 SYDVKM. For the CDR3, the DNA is TGTGCCAGCAGTTTAAGACAGGGCTTTTACGAGCAGTACTTC. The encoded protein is CASSLRQGFYEQYF.

The CDR3 nucleotides read TGTGCCAGCAGTGAATACGGACGGAGCGTGGATACGCAGTATTTT. Translation gives CASSEYGRSVDTQYF. The chain employs TRBV25-1 and TRBJ2-3; D gene uncertain. Germline values: CDR1 MGHDK, CDR2 SYGVNS. V gave up 0 bases and J gave up 6 bases, with 13 bases separating them. CDR3 length: 15 residues.

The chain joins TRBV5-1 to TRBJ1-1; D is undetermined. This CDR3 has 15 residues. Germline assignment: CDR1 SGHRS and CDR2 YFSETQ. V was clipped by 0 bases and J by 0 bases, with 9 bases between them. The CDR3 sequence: CASSLVASMNTEAFF. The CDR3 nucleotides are TGCGCCAGCAGCTTGGTTGCCAGCATGAACACTGAAGCTTTCTTT.

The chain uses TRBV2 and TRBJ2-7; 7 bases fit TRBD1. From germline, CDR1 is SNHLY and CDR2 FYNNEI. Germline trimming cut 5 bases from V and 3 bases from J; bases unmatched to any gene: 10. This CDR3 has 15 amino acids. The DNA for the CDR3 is TGTGCCAGCAGTTTCGGGACAGCTGTGTACTACGAGCAGTACTTC. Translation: CASSFGTAVYYEQYF.

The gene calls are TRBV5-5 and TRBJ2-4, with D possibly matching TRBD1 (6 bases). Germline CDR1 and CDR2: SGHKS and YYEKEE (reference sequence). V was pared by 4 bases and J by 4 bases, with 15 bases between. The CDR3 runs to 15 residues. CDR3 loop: CASSIGQQIKNIQYF. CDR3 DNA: TGTGCCAGCAGCATCGGACAGCAGATAAAAAACATTCAGTACTTC. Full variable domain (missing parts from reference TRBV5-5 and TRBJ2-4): DAGVTQSPTHLIKTRGQQVTLRCSPISGHKSVSWYQQVLGQGPQFIFQYYEKEERGRGNFPDRFSARQFPNYSSELNVNALLLGDSALYLCASSIGQQIKNIQYFGAGTRLSVL.

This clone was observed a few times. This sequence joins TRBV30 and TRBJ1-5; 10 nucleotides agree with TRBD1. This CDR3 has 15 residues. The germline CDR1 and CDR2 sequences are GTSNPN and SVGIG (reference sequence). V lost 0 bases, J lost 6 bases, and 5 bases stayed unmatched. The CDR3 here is CAWSVGQGEFQPQHF. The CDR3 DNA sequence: TGTGCCTGGAGTGTAGGACAGGGGGAATTTCAGCCCCAGCATTTT. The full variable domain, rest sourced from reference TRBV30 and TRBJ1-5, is SQTIHQWPATLVQPVGSPLSLECTVEGTSNPNLYWYRQAAGRGLQLLFYSVGIGQISSEVPQNLSASRPQDRQFILSSKKLLLSDSGFYLCAWSVGQGEFQPQHFGDGTRLSIL.

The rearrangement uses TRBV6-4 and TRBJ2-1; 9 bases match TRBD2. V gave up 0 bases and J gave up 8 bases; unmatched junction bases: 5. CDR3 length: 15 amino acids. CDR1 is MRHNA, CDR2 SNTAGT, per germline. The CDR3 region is CASSDSGSGGDEQFF. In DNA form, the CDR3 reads TGTGCCAGCAGTGACTCGGGTAGCGGGGGCGATGAGCAGTTCTTC.

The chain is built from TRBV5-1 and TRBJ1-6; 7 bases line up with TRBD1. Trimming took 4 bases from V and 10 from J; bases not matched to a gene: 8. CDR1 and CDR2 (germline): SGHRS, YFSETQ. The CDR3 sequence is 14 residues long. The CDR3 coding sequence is TGCGCCAGCAGCCTCGGACAGGAAACCTCACCCCTCCACTTT. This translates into CASSLGQETSPLHF.

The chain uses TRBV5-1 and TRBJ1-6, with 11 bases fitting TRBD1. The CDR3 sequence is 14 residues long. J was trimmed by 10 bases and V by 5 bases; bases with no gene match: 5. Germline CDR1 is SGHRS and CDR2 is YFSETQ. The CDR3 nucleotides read TGCGCCAGCAGTCTTGGACAGGGGGCCTCACCCCTCCACTTT. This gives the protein CASSLGQGASPLHF.

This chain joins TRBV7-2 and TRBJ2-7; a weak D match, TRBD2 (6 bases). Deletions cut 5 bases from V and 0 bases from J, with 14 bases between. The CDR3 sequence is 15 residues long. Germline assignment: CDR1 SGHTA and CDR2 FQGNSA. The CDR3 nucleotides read TGTGCCAGCAGCCCATCCCCTAGCGTCTCCTACGAGCAGTACTTC. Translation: CASSPSPSVSYEQYF.

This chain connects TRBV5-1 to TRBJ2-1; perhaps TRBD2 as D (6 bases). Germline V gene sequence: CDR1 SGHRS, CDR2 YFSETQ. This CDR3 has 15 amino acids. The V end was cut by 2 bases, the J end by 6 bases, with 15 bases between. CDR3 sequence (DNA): TGCGCCAGCAGCTTAGGGGACTTCCAGATCAATGAGCAGTTCTTC. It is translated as CASSLGDFQINEQFF.

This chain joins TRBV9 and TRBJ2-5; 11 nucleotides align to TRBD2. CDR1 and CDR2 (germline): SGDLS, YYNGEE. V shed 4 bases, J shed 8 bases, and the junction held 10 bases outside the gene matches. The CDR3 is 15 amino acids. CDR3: CASSPGGLADKTQYF. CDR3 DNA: TGTGCCAGCAGCCCAGGGGGACTAGCGGACAAAACCCAGTACTTC.

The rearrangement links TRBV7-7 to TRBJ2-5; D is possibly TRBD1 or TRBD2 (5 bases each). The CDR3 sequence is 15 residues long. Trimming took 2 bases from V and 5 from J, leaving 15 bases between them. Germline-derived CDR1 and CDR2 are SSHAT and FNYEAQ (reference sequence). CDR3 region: CASSLPPGLGETQYF. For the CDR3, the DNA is TGTGCCAGCAGCTTACCCCCGGGGCTAGGGGAGACCCAGTACTTC.

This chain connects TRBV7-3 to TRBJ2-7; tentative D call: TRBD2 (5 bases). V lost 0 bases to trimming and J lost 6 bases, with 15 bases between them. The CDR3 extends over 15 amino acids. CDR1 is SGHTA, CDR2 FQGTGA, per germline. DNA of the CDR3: TGTGCCAGCAGCTTAACAGGAGGAACTACCCTCGAGCAGTACTTC. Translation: CASSLTGGTTLEQYF.

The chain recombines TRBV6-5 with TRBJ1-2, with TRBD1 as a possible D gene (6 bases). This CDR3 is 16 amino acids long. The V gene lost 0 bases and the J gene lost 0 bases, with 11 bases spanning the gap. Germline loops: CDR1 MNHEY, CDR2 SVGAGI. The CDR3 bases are TGTGCCAGCAGTTACTCGGGGGGGCCCGCTAACTATGGCTACACCTTC. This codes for CASSYSGGPANYGYTF.

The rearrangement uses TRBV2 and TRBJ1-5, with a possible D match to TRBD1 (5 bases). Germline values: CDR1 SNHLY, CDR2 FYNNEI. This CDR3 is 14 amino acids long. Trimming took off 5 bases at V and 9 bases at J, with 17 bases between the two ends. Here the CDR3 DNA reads TGTGCCAGCAGTAAAGAGGGGCCCCTAGCGCCCCAGCATTTT. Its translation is CASSKEGPLAPQHF.